This T cell receptor (beta chain) was captured in a study of CD8 T cells in Susac syndrome. Germline loops: CDR1 SGHNT, CDR2 YYREEE (reference sequence). V shed 4 bases and J shed 2 bases, with 14 bases lying between them. The CDR3 loop spans 15 amino acids. The RNA, about 0.5 to 1 ug, was put through reverse transcription using random hexamers. Amplification of TCR beta CDR3 across 54 Vbeta and 13 Jbeta was performed with immunoSEQ multiplex PCR. MiXCR, run by TCRdb on the immunoSEQ multiplex PCR reads, gives a single entry per CDR3 protein. The repertoire holds 150,000 to 200,000 distinct CDR3 sequences, with about 94% as singletons. TEMRA cells were enriched by FACS, while CD8+ and CD4+ T cells were obtained through a negative isolation that was performed magnetically.

The sample was CD4+ T cells from PBMCs. This receptor was identified in a human donor in good health. V is TRBV5-4 and J is TRBJ2-3, with D unclear. CDR3 DNA sequence: TGTGCCAGCAGCCAAGAATACTCTAACACAGATACGCAGTATTTT. This sequence encodes CASSQEYSNTDTQYF.